This T cell receptor (beta chain) stems from a study of shared clonotypes between healthy human individuals. This clone was detected only once. The assay was immunoSEQ multiplex PCR, and TCRdb's table has in-frame clones only and misses some. The sample consists of 600,000 to 750,000 clones, around 77% of them appearing once. Trimming removed 5 bases from V and 6 bases from J, with 17 bases in between. CDR3 length equals 14 residues. Germline loops: CDR1 MGHRA, CDR2 YSYEKL. The sample taken for sequencing was memory CD4+ T cells sorted from blood. Subset noted: CD45RA-negative fraction. This receptor was taken from a woman in her 30s in good health. The chain uses TRBV4-1 and TRBJ2-7; either TRBD1 or TRBD2 may fit D (8 bases each). CDR3 in DNA: TGCGCCAGCAGCGCCGGGACAGGACTAGCCGAGCAGTACTTC. Translated: CASSAGTGLAEQYF.